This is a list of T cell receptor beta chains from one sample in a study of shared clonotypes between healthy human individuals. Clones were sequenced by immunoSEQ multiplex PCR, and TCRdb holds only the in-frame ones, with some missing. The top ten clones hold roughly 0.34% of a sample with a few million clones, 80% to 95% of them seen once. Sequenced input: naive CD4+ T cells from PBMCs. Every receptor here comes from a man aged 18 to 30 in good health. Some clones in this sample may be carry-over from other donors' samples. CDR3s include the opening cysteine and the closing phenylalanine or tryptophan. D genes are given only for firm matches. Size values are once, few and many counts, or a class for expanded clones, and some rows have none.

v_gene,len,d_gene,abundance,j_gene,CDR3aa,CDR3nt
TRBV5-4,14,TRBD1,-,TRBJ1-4,CASSPDRGSEKLFF,TGTGCCAGCAGCCCGGACAGGGGGAGTGAAAAACTGTTTTTT
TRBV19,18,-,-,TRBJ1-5,CASSRPPGRGYSNQPQHF,TGTGCCAGTAGTCGGCCCCCGGGCAGGGGATATAGCAATCAGCCCCAGCATTTT
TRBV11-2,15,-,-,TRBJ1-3,CASSRSDNSGNTIYF,TGTGCCAGCAGCCGATCGGACAACTCTGGAAACACCATATATTTT
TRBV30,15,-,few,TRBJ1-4,CAWSPGLGTNEKLFF,TGTGCCTGGAGTCCAGGGTTAGGGACTAATGAAAAACTGTTTTTT
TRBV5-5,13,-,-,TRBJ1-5,CASSFVPNQPQHF,TGTGCCAGCAGCTTTGTCCCGAATCAGCCCCAGCATTTT
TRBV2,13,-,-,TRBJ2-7,CASGRWDADEQYF,TGTGCCAGTGGGCGATGGGACGCCGACGAGCAGTACTTC
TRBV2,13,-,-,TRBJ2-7,CASMPGFSYEQYF,TGTGCCAGCATGCCGGGGTTTTCCTACGAGCAGTACTTC
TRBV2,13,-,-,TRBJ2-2,CASSEAVTGELFF,TGTGCCAGCAGTGAAGCAGTCACCGGGGAGCTGTTTTTT
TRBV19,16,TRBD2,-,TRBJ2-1,CASSINSGRRYNEQFF,TGTGCCAGTAGTATAAATAGCGGGAGGCGGTACAATGAGCAGTTCTTC
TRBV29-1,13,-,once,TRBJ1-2,CSVEHRDYYGYTF,TGCAGCGTAGAACACAGGGATTACTATGGCTACACCTTC
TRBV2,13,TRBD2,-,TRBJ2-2,CASSWGGSGELFF,TGTGCCAGCAGCTGGGGGGGGTCCGGGGAGCTGTTTTTT
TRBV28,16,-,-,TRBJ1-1,CASRGINGRMNTEAFF,TGTGCCAGCAGAGGAATTAACGGCCGTATGAACACTGAAGCTTTCTTT
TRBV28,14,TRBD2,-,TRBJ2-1,CASSRTSGRNEQFF,TGTGCCAGCAGTCGGACTAGCGGGAGGAATGAGCAGTTCTTC
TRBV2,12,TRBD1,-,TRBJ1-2,CASRDRGSGYTF,TGTGCCAGCAGAGACAGGGGATCTGGCTACACCTTC
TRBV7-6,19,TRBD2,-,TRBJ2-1,CASSSTALAGGPRWNEQFF,TGTGCCAGCAGCTCGACCGCACTAGCGGGAGGGCCAAGATGGAATGAGCAGTTCTTC
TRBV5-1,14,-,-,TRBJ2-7,CASSLVYPEDEQYF,TGCGCCAGTAGCCTCGTTTACCCGGAGGACGAGCAGTACTTC
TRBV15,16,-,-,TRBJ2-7,CATSSFNRALGYEQYF,TGTGCCACCAGCAGCTTTAACAGGGCCCTTGGGTACGAGCAGTACTTC
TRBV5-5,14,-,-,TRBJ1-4,CASSTNPLDEKLFF,TGTGCCAGCAGCACCAACCCGCTAGATGAAAAACTGTTTTTT
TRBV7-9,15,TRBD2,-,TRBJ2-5,CASSPGLAGIETQYF,TGTGCCAGCAGCCCAGGACTAGCGGGAATTGAGACCCAGTACTTC
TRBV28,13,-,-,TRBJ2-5,CASKDGGSETQYF,TGTGCCAGCAAGGATGGGGGGTCGGAGACCCAGTACTTC
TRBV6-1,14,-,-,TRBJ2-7,CASLGPGRVYEQYF,TGTGCCAGCTTGGGCCCGGGGAGAGTGTACGAGCAGTACTTC
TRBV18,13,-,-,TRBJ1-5,CASSSYSNQPQHF,TGTGCCAGCTCTTCATATAGCAATCAGCCCCAGCATTTT
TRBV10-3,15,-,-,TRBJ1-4,CAISEEGATNEKLFF,TGTGCCATCAGTGAGGAAGGGGCAACTAATGAAAAACTGTTTTTT
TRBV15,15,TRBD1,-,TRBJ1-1,CATSRGRDRGAEAFF,TGTGCCACCAGCAGAGGCCGGGACAGGGGTGCTGAAGCTTTCTTT
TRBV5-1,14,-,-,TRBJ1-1,CASSRWGGNTEAFF,TGCGCCAGCAGCCGGTGGGGCGGGAACACTGAAGCTTTCTTT
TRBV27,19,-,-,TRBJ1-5,CASTPYRDPRSPRNQPQHF,TGTGCCAGCACCCCTTACCGGGACCCACGTTCCCCCCGCAATCAGCCCCAGCATTTT
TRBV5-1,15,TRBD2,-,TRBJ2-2,CASSFLAGVTGELFF,TGCGCCAGCAGCTTCCTAGCGGGAGTGACCGGGGAGCTGTTTTTT
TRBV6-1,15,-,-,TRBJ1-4,CASSPRGGSNEKLFF,TGTGCCAGCAGTCCCCGGGGAGGGTCTAATGAAAAACTGTTTTTT
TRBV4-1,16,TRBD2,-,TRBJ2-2,CASSQFSGRVPGELFF,TGCGCCAGCAGCCAATTTAGCGGGAGAGTGCCCGGGGAGCTGTTTTTT
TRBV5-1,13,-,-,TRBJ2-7,CASNRLPDYEQYF,TGCGCCAGCAATCGGCTGCCAGACTACGAGCAGTACTTC
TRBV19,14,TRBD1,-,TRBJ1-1,CASSAGTGGTEAFF,TGTGCCAGTAGTGCGGGGACAGGGGGCACTGAAGCTTTCTTT
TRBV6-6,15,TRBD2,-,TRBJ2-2,CASRPSGGNTGELFF,TGTGCCAGCAGACCCAGCGGGGGAAACACCGGGGAGCTGTTTTTT
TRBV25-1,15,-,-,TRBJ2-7,CASSESTGYPYEQYF,TGTGCCAGCAGTGAATCCACAGGGTACCCCTACGAGCAGTACTTC
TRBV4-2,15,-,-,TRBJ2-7,CASSRPETGSYEQYF,TGTGCCAGCAGCCGTCCTGAGACAGGCTCCTACGAGCAGTACTTC
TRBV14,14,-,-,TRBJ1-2,CASSRSRTLYGYTF,TGTGCCAGCAGCCGCAGCCGGACTCTCTATGGCTACACCTTC
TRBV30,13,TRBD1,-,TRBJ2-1,CAWSLDRAREQFF,TGTGCCTGGAGCCTGGACAGGGCGCGTGAGCAGTTCTTC
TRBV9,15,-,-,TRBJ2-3,CASSVDASHTDTQYF,TGTGCCAGCAGCGTAGACGCGAGTCACACAGATACGCAGTATTTT
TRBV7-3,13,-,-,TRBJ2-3,CASSPPLGHTQYF,TGTGCCAGCAGCCCTCCGTTAGGCCATACGCAGTATTTT
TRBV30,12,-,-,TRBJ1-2,CASPGAYYGYTF,TGTGCCTCCCCCGGGGCGTACTATGGCTACACCTTC
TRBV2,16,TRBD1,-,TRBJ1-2,CAAYSGQGAANYGYTF,TGTGCCGCCTACTCGGGACAGGGGGCTGCTAACTATGGCTACACCTTC
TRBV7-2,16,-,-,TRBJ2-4,CASSRRTGLAKNIQYF,TGTGCCAGCAGCAGGCGAACAGGTCTAGCCAAAAACATTCAGTACTTC
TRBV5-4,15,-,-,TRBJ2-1,CASSLQGGAYNEQFF,TGTGCCAGCAGCTTGCAAGGCGGCGCATACAATGAGCAGTTCTTC
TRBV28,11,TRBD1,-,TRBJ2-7,CASSRTGAQYF,TGTGCCAGCAGTCGGACAGGGGCCCAGTACTTC
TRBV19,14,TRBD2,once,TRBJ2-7,CASTPGSGGLEQYF,TGTGCCAGTACCCCGGGTAGCGGGGGACTCGAGCAGTACTTC
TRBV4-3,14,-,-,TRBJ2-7,CASSRGTGNYEQYF,TGCGCCAGCAGCCGAGGGACTGGGAACTACGAGCAGTACTTC
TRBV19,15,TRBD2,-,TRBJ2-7,CASNLGASGSYEQYF,TGTGCCTCTAACCTAGGGGCTAGCGGCTCCTACGAGCAGTACTTC
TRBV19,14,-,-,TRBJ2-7,CASSPSRSSYEQYF,TGTGCCAGTAGTCCTTCCAGGAGCTCCTACGAGCAGTACTTC
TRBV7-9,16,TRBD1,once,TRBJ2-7,CASSSRPGTDSYEQYF,TGTGCCAGCAGCTCCCGGCCCGGGACAGACTCCTACGAGCAGTACTTC